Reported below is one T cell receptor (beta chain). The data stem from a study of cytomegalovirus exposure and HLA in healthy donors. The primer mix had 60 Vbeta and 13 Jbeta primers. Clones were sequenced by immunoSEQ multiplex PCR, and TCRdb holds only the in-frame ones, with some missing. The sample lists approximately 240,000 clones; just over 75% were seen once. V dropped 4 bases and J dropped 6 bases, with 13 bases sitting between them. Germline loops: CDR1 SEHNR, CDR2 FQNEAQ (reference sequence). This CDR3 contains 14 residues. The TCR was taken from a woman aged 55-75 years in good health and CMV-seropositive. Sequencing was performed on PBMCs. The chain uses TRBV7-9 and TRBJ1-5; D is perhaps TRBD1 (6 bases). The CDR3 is CASSSLGGFQPQHF. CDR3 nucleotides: TGTGCCAGCAGCTCCCTAGGGGGTTTTCAGCCCCAGCATTTT.